The 2 T cell receptor beta chains below all came from one sample that was sequenced in a study of technical replicates of blood from several donors. Clones were read by immunoSEQ multiplex PCR, and TCRdb kept only the in-frame ones, dropping some. The sample has roughly 81,000 clones; approximately 97% are singletons. Sequences were obtained from T cells isolated from PBMCs. Receptors were obtained from a human donor in good health.

The chain links TRBV23-1 to TRBJ2-1; D is perhaps TRBD1 (6 bases). TRBV23-1 carries the ORF label, with uncertain function. The CDR3 sequence is 14 residues long. The V end was cut by 7 bases, the J end by 8 bases, with 18 bases between. Here the CDR3 reads CASTQRGFLDEQFF. The CDR3 DNA reads TGCGCCAGCACCCAAAGGGGGTTCCTTGATGAGCAGTTCTTC.

This rearrangement joins TRBV19 to TRBJ1-1; TRBD1 agrees at 7 bases. CDR1 and CDR2 from the germline V gene are LNHDA and SQIVND (reference sequence). This CDR3 has 14 residues. The J segment lost 4 bases and the V segment lost 3 bases, leaving 5 bases of the junction unmatched. For the CDR3, the DNA is TGTGCCAGTAGTATCGTTCACAGGGGCACTGAAGCTTTCTTT. This encodes CASSIVHRGTEAFF.